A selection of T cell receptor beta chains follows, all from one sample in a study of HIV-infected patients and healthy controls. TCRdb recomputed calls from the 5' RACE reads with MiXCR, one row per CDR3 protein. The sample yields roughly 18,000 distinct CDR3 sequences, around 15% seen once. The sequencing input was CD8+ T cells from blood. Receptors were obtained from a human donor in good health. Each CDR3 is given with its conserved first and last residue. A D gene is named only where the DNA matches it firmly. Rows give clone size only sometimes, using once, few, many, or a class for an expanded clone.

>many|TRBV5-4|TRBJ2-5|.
CASRDGGQETQYF
TGTGCCAGCAGGGACGGAGGACAAGAGACCCAGTACTTC
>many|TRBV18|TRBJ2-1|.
CASSPKNEQFF
TGTGCCAGCTCACCGAAGAATGAGCAGTTCTTC
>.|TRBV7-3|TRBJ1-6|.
CASSHGLTGSPLHF
TGTGCCAGCAGTCACGGACTAACTGGGTCACCCCTCCACTTT
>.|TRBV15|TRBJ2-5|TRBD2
CATSRSLAGGQEETQYF
TGTGCCACCAGCAGAAGCCTAGCGGGGGGGCAGGAGGAGACCCAGTACTTC
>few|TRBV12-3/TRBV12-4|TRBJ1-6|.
CASSPSRVVNSPLHF
TGTGCCAGCAGCCCGAGCCGGGTGGTTAATTCACCCCTCCACTTT
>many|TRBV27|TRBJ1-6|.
CASSFSTDSPLHF
TGTGCCAGCAGTTTTTCGACCGATTCACCCCTCCACTTT
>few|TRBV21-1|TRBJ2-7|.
CASLGGVRYEQYF
TGTGCCAGCCTCGGGGGAGTTCGCTACGAGCAGTACTTC
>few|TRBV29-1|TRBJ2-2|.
CSVEDFGGGQNTGELFF
TGCAGCGTTGAAGACTTCGGTGGGGGCCAGAACACCGGGGAGCTGTTTTTT
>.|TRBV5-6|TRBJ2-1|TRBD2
CASRTGLYNEQFF
TGTGCCAGCAGGACGGGACTATACAATGAGCAGTTCTTC
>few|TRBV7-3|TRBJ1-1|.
CASSLRLNTEAFF
TGTGCCAGCAGCTTGAGGCTGAACACTGAAGCTTTCTTT
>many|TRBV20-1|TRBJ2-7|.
CSAGEREYEQYF
TGCAGTGCTGGCGAACGGGAATACGAGCAGTACTTC
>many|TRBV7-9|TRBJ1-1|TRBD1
CASNSAGTGGNTEAFF
TGTGCCAGCAACTCCGCCGGGACAGGGGGGAACACTGAAGCTTTCTTT
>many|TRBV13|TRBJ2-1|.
CASSFPGAGSNEQFF
TGTGCCAGCAGCTTCCCAGGGGCGGGAAGCAATGAGCAGTTCTTC
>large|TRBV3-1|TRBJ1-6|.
CASSQEGGTSPLHF
TGTGCCAGCAGCCAAGAAGGAGGGACCTCACCCCTCCACTTT
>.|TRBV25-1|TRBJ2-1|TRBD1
CASNRDSNEQFF
TGTGCCAGCAATCGGGACAGCAATGAGCAGTTCTTC
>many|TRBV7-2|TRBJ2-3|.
CASSLGPYRTDTQYF
TGTGCCAGCAGCTTAGGACCCTACCGTACAGATACGCAGTATTTT
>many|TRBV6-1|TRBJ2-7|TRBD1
CASRTGSYEQYF
TGTGCCAGCAGGACAGGGAGCTACGAGCAGTACTTC
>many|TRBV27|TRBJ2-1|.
CASSLSVVSYNEQFF
TGTGCCAGCAGTTTATCCGTAGTCTCCTACAATGAGCAGTTCTTC
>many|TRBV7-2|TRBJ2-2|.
CASSFPRMAATKNTGELFF
TGTGCCAGCAGCTTTCCGCGGATGGCCGCAACTAAAAACACCGGGGAGCTGTTTTTT
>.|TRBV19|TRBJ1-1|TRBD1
CASSSQGAGNTEAFF
TGTGCCAGTAGCAGCCAGGGGGCAGGGAACACTGAAGCTTTCTTT
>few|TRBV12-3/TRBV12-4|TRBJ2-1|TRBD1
CASSEQGANYNEQFF
TGTGCCAGCAGCGAACAGGGGGCGAACTACAATGAGCAGTTCTTC
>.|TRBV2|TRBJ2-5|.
CASSEVGPNTRLETQYF
TGTGCCAGCAGTGAAGTAGGGCCAAACACCCGGCTGGAGACCCAGTACTTC
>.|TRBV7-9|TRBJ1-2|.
CASSSNTGTYF
TGTGCCAGCAGCTCAAATACAGGGACCTACTTC
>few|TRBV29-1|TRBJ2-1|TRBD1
CSVEDPGGPNNEQFF
TGCAGCGTTGAAGATCCAGGGGGTCCCAACAATGAGCAGTTCTTC
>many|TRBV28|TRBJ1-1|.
CATSTGRDTEAFF
TGTGCCACCTCGACCGGGAGGGACACTGAAGCTTTCTTT
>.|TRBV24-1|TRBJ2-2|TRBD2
CATSDSRLAGGPKESGELFF
TGTGCCACCAGTGATTCACGACTAGCGGGAGGCCCCAAAGAATCCGGGGAGCTGTTTTTT
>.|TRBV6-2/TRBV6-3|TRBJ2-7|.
CASKVWGEQYF
TGTGCCAGCAAAGTATGGGGCGAGCAGTACTTC
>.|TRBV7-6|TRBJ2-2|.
CASSLGVAANTGELFF
TGTGCCAGCAGCTTAGGGGTAGCGGCGAACACCGGGGAGCTGTTTTTT
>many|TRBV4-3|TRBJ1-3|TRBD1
CASSQDPGQGADTIYF
TGCGCCAGCAGCCAAGATCCCGGACAGGGGGCGGACACCATATATTTT
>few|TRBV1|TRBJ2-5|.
CTSSQGGSVLLLWKTQYF
TGCACCAGCAGCCAAGGCGGTTCCGTACTACTCTTATGGAAGACCCAGTACTTC
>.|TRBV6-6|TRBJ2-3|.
CASSYAYEQGTQYF
TGTGCCAGCAGTTACGCCTACGAGCAGGGGACGCAGTATTTT
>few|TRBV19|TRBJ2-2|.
CASSMVGSGELFF
TGTGCCAGTAGTATGGTTGGATCCGGGGAGCTGTTTTTT
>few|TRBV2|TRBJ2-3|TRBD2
CASIERGYTSTDTQYF
TGTGCCAGCATCGAGCGGGGGTATACTAGCACAGATACGCAGTATTTT
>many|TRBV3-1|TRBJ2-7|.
CASSMGYEQYF
TGTGCCAGCAGCATGGGGTACGAGCAGTACTTC
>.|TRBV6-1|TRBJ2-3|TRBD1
CASSEQPGQSFVDTQYF
TGTGCCAGCAGTGAGCAGCCGGGACAGAGTTTTGTAGATACGCAGTATTTT
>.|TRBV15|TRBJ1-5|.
CATSRNQGSNQPQHF
TGTGCCACCAGCAGAAATCAGGGAAGCAATCAGCCCCAGCATTTT
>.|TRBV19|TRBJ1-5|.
CASSVRSQPQHF
TGTGCCAGTAGTGTGAGAAGCCAGCCCCAGCATTTT
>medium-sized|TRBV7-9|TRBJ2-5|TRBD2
CASSALSSGGSQETQYF
TGTGCCAGCAGCGCGCTTTCTAGCGGGGGGTCCCAAGAGACCCAGTACTTC
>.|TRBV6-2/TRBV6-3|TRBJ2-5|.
CASKNGGSETETQYF
TGTGCCAGCAAAAACGGGGGCAGTGAGACAGAGACCCAGTACTTC
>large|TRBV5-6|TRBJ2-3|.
CASSKGDKSYTDTQYF
TGTGCCAGCAGCAAGGGGGATAAAAGCTACACAGATACGCAGTATTTT
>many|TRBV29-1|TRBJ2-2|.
CSAGIVNTGELFF
TGCAGCGCTGGTATTGTCAACACCGGGGAGCTGTTTTTT
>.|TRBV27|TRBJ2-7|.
CASSLGPVGYEQYF
TGTGCCAGCAGTTTGGGGCCGGTGGGGTACGAGCAGTACTTC
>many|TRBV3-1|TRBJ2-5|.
CASSQEQPFYNQETQYF
TGTGCCAGCAGCCAAGAACAACCGTTCTACAACCAAGAGACCCAGTACTTC
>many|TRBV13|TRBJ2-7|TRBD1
CASSRDRVALGEQYF
TGTGCCAGCAGTCGGGACAGGGTTGCTTTAGGGGAGCAGTACTTC
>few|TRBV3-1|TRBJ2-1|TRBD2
CASTGGGAGSYNEQFF
TGTGCCAGCACCGGGGGGGGAGCGGGGAGCTACAATGAGCAGTTCTTC
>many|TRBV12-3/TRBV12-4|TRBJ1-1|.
CASSLGRNMNEAFF
TGTGCCAGCAGTTTGGGCCGGAACATGAATGAAGCTTTCTTT
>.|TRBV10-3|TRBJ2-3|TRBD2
CAISESLAGVTDTQYF
TGTGCCATCAGTGAGTCGCTAGCGGGGGTCACAGATACGCAGTATTTT
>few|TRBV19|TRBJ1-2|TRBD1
CASKGADYGYTF
TGTGCCAGTAAGGGGGCCGACTATGGCTACACCTTC
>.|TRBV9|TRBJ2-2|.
CASSVVRENGELFF
TGTGCCAGCAGCGTAGTGCGGGAAAACGGGGAGCTGTTTTTT
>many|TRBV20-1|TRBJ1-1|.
CSAKQPDRNTEAFF
TGCAGTGCCAAACAACCGGACAGGAACACTGAAGCTTTCTTT